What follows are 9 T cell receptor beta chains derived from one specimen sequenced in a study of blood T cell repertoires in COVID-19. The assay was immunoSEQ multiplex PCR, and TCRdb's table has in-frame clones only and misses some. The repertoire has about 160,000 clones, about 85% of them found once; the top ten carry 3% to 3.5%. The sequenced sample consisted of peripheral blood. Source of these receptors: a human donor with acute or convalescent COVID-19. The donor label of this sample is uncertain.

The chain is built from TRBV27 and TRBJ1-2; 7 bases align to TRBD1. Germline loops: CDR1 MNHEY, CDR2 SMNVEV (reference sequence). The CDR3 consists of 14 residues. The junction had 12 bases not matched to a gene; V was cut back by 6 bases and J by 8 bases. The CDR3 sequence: CASSLTGSSSGYTF. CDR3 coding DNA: TGTGCCAGCAGCTTGACAGGGAGTTCATCGGGCTACACCTTC.

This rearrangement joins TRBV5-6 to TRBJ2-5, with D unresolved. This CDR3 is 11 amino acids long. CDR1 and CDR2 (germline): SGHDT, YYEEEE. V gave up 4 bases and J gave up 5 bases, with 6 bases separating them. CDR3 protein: CASSPGETQYF. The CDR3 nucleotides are TGTGCCAGCAGCCCCGGGGAGACCCAGTACTTC.

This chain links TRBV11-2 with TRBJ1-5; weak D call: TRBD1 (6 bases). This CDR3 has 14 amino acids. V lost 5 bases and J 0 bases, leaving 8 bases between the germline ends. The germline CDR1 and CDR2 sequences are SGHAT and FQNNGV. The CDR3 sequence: CASSRTDSNQPQHF. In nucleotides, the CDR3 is TGTGCCAGCAGCCGGACAGATAGCAATCAGCCCCAGCATTTT.

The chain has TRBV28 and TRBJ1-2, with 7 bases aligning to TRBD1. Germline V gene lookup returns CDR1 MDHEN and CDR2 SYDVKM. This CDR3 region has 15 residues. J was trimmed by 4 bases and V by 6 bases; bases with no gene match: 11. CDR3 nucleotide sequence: TGTGCCAGCAGCAGTTTACTGGGACAGTTCTATGGCTACACCTTC. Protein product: CASSSLLGQFYGYTF.

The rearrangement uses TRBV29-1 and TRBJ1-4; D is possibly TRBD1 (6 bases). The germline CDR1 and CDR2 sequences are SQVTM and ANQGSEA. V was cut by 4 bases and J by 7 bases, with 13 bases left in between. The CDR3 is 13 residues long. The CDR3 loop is CSVGAGAGEKLFF. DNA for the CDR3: TGCAGCGTTGGGGCGGGGGCTGGTGAAAAACTGTTTTTT.

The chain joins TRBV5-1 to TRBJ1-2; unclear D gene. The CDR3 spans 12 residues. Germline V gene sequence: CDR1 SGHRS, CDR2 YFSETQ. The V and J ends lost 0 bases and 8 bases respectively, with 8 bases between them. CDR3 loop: CASSLGGRGYTF. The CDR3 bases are TGCGCCAGCAGCTTGGGAGGGAGAGGCTACACCTTC.

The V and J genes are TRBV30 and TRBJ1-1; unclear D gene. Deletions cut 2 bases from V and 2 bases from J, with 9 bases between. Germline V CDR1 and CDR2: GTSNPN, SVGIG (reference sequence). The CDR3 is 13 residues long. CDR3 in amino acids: CAWSQGGNTEAFF. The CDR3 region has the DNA TGTGCCTGGAGTCAAGGAGGTAACACTGAAGCTTTCTTT.

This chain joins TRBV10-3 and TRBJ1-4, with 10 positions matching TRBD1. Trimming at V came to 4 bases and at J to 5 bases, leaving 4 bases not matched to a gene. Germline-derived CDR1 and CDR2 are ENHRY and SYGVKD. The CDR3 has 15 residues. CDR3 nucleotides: TGTGCCATCAGTGGGACAGGGGGAGTAAATGAAAAACTGTTTTTT. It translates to CAISGTGGVNEKLFF.

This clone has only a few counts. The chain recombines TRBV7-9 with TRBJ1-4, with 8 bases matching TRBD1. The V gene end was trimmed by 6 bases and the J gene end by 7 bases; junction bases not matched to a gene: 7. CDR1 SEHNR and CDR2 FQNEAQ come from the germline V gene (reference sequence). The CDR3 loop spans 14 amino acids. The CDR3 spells CASRSDRGSEKLFF. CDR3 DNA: TGTGCCAGCAGATCTGACAGGGGAAGTGAAAAACTGTTTTTT.